This T cell receptor beta chain was identified in a study of blood T cells in healthy people across ages. Next came a second PCR, run for about 6 to 12 cycles, which used a sample-barcoded 5' primer along with a J-beta primer mix. From the 5' RACE reads, TCRdb called clonotypes with MiXCR, one entry per CDR3 protein. The sample contains about 1.5 million distinct CDR3 sequences, roughly 43% of which appear only once. The CDR3 sequence is 15 residues long. Trimming removed 9 bases from V and 0 bases from J, with 17 bases in between. The germline V gene encodes CDR1 MNHEY and CDR2 SVGEGT. This clonotype originated in a woman under 30 in good health. The sequencing input was blood. The genes are TRBV6-2 or TRBV6-3 and TRBJ1-1; tentatively, D is TRBD1 (5 bases). DNA of the CDR3: TGTGCCAGTACCGCCCGGGAGGGGATGAACACTGAAGCTTTCTTT. It translates to CASTAREGMNTEAFF.